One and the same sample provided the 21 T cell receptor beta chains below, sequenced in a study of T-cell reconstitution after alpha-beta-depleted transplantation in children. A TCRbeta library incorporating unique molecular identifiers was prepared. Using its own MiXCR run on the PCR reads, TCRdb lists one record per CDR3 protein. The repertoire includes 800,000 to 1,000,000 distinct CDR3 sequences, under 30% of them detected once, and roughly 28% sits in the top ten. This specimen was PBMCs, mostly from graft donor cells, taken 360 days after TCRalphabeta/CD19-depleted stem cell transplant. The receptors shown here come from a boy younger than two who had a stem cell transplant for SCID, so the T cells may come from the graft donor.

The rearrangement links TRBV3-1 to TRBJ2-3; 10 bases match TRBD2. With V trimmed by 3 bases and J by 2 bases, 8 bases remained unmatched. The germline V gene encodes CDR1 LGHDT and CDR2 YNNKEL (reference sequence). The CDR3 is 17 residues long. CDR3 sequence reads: CASSQISSGGYTDTQYF. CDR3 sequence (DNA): TGTGCCAGCAGCCAGATTTCTAGCGGGGGTTACACAGATACGCAGTATTTT.

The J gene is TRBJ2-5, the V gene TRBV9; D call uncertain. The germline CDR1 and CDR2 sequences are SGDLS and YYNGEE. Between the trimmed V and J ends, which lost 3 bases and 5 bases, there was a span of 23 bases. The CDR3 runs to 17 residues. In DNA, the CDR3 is TGTGCCAGCAGCGCTTCCTTTAAGGGCCACCCCCGGGAGACCCAGTACTTC. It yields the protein CASSASFKGHPRETQYF.

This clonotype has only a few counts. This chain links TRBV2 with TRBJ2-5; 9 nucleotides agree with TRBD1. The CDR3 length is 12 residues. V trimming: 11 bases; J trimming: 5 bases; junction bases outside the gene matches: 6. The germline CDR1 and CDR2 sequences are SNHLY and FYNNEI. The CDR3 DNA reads TGTGCCTCAACAGGGGGCGTGGAGACCCAGTACTTC. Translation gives CASTGGVETQYF.

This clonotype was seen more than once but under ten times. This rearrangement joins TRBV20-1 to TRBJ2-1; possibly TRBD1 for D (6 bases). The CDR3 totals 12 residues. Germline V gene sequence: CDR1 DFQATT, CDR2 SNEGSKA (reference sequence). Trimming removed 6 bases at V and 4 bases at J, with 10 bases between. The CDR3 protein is CSAEGQYNEQFF. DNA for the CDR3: TGCAGTGCAGAAGGACAGTACAATGAGCAGTTCTTC.

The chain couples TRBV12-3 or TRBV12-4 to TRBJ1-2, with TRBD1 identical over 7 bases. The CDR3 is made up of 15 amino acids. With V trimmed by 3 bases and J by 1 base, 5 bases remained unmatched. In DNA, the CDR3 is TGTGCCAGCAGTTTGCGGACAGGCGTTAACTATGGCTACACCTTC. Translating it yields CASSLRTGVNYGYTF.

In DNA, the CDR3 is TGTGCCAGCATCCCTCAAATCGGAACGGATAGGCTTTATGGCTACACCTTC. It yields the protein CASIPQIGTDRLYGYTF. The chain carries TRBV6-2 or TRBV6-3 and TRBJ1-2, with D uncertain. Trimming stripped 7 bases from V and 5 bases from J, with 26 bases between. The germline V gene encodes CDR1 MNHEY and CDR2 SVGEGT. The CDR3 runs 17 residues.

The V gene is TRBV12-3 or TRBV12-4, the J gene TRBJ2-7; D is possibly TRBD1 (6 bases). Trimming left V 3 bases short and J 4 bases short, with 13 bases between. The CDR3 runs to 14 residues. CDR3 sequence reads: CASSLNRETYEQYF. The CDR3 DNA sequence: TGTGCCAGCAGTTTGAACAGGGAAACTTACGAGCAGTACTTC.

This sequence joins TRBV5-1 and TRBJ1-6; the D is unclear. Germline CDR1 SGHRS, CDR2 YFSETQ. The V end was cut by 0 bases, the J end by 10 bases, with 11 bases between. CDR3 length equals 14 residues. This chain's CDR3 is CASSLVPGQSPLHF. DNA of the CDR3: TGCGCCAGCAGCTTGGTGCCAGGTCAATCACCCCTCCACTTT. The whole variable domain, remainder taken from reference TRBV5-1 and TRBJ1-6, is KAGVTQTPRYLIKTRGQQVTLSCSPISGHRSVSWYQQTPGQGLQFLFEYFSETQRNKGNFPGRFSGRQFSNSRSEMNVSTLELGDSALYLCASSLVPGQSPLHFGNGTRLTVT.

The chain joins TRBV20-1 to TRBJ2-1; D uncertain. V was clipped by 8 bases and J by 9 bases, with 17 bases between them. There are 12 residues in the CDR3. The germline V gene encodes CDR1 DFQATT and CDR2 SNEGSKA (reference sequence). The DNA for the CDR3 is TGCAGTTATTGGGCCCCCTCGGTTGAGCAGTTCTTC. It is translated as CSYWAPSVEQFF.

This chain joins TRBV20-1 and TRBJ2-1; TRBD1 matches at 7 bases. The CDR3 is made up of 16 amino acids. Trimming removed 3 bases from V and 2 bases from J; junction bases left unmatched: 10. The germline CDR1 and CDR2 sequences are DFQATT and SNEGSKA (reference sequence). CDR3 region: CSARRQGVTPYNEQFF. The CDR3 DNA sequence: TGCAGTGCTAGGAGACAGGGAGTGACCCCCTACAATGAGCAGTTCTTC.

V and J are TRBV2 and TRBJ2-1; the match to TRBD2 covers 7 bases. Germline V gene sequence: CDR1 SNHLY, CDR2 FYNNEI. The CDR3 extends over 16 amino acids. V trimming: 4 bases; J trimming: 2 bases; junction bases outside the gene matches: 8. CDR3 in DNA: TGTGCCAGCAGTGCTATTCGGGGAGGGACCTACAATGAGCAGTTCTTC. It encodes CASSAIRGGTYNEQFF.

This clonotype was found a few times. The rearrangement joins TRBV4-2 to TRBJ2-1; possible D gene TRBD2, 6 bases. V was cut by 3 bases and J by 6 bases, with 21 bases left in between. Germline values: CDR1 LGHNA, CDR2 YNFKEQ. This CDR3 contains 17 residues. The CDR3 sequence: CASSQVAGSSVPNEQFF. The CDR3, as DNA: TGTGCCAGCAGCCAGGTAGCCGGGAGCTCCGTCCCCAATGAGCAGTTCTTC.

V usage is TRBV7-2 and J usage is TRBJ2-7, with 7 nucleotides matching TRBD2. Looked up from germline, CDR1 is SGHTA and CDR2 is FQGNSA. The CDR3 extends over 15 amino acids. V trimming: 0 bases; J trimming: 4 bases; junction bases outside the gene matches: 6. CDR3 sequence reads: CASSLALWGGYEQYF. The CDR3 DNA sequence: TGTGCCAGCAGCTTAGCCTTATGGGGGGGGTACGAGCAGTACTTC.

The CDR3 DNA is TGTGCCAGCAGCGAAAAGTACAGGGGGGAGCTGTTTTTT. The encoded protein is CASSEKYRGELFF. The chain employs TRBV11-1 and TRBJ2-2; tentative D call: TRBD1 (5 bases). Germline CDR1 SGHAT, CDR2 FQDESV (reference sequence). The CDR3 length is 13 residues. V was clipped by 5 bases and J by 8 bases, with 12 bases between them. Full variable domain (remainder filled in from reference TRBV11-1 and TRBJ2-2): EAEVAQSPRYKITEKSQAVAFWCDPISGHATLYWYRQILGQGPELLVQFQDESVVDDSQLPKDRFSAERLKGVDSTLKIQPAELGDSAMYLCASSEKYRGELFFGEGSRLTVL.

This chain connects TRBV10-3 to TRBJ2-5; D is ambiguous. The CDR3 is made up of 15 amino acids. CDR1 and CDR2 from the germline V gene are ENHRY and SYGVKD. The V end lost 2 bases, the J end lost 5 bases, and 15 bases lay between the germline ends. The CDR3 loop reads CAISEAAGLEETQYF. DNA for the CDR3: TGTGCCATCAGTGAGGCGGCAGGTTTAGAGGAGACCCAGTACTTC.

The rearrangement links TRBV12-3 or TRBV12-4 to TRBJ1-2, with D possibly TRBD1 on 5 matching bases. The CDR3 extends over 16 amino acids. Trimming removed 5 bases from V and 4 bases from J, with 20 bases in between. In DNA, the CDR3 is TGTGCCAGCAGTACCCGCGTGACAGACATTCCCTATGGCTACACCTTC. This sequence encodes CASSTRVTDIPYGYTF.

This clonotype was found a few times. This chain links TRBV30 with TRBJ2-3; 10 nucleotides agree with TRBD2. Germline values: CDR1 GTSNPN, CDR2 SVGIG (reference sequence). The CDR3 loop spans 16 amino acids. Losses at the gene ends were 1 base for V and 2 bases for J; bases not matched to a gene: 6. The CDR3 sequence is CAWSEERGGLTDTQYF. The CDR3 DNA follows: TGTGCCTGGAGTGAGGAGCGGGGGGGTCTCACAGATACGCAGTATTTT.

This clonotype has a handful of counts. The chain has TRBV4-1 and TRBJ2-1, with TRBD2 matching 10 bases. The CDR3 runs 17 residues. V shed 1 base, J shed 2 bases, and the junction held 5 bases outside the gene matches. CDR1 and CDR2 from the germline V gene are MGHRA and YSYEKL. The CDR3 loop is CASSQVRAGGAYNEQFF. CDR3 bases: TGCGCCAGCAGCCAAGTGAGAGCGGGGGGGGCCTACAATGAGCAGTTCTTC.

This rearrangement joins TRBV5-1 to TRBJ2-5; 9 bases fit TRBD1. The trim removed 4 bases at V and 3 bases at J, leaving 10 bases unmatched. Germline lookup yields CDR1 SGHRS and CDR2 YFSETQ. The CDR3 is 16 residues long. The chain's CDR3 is CASSRSPGQGEETQYF. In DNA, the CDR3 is TGCGCCAGCAGCCGCAGCCCGGGACAGGGTGAAGAGACCCAGTACTTC. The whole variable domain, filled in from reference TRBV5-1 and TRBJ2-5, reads KAGVTQTPRYLIKTRGQQVTLSCSPISGHRSVSWYQQTPGQGLQFLFEYFSETQRNKGNFPGRFSGRQFSNSRSEMNVSTLELGDSALYLCASSRSPGQGEETQYFGPGTRLLVL.

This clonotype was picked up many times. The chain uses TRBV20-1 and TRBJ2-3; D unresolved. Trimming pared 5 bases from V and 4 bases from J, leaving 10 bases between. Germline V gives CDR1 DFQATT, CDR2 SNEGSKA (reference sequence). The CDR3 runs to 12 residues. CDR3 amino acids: CSAPTTPDTQYF. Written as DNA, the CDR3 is TGCAGTGCTCCCACGACCCCAGATACGCAGTATTTT.

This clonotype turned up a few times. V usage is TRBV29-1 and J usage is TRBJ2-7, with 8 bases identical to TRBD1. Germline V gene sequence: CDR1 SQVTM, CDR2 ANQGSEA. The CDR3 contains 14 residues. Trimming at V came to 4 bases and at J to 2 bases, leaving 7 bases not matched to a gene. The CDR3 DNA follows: TGCAGCGTTGTAAGGGACAGGAATCCCTACGAGCAGTACTTC. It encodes CSVVRDRNPYEQYF.